These T cell receptor beta chains were read from a single sample in a study of cytomegalovirus exposure and HLA in healthy donors. Libraries were prepared by immunoSEQ multiplex PCR; TCRdb keeps only in-frame clonotypes and omits some of them. The sample comprises 200,000 to 250,000 clones, over 60% of which are singletons, and roughly 0.62% rests with the top ten. Sequencing was done on a sample of PBMCs. Source of these receptors: a man aged 18 to 30 in good health and CMV-seronegative. Both conserved end residues are part of each CDR3. The D gene is left open where the match is weak. Clone size is shown for a subset of rows, as once, few, many or a class of expanded clone.

clone size: once
J gene: TRBJ2-7
V gene: TRBV6-5
D gene: TRBD2
CDR3 protein: CASSWSGVPYEQYF
CDR3 DNA: TGTGCCAGCAGTTGGAGCGGGGTGCCCTACGAGCAGTACTTC

clone size: once
J gene: TRBJ1-1
V gene: TRBV4-1
D gene: TRBD1
CDR3 protein: CASSQETGTNTEAFF
CDR3 DNA: TGCGCCAGCAGCCAAGAGACAGGGACTAACACTGAAGCTTTCTTT

clone size: NA
J gene: TRBJ1-2
V gene: TRBV6-5
D gene: NA
CDR3 protein: CASSYSLGLLGEGYTF
CDR3 DNA: TGTGCCAGCAGTTATAGCTTAGGACTGCTCGGTGAGGGCTACACCTTC

clone size: NA
J gene: TRBJ2-7
V gene: TRBV6-5
D gene: TRBD2
CDR3 protein: CASSDTSGTYEQYF
CDR3 DNA: TGTGCCAGCAGTGACACTAGCGGTACCTACGAGCAGTACTTC

clone size: NA
J gene: TRBJ1-5
V gene: TRBV6-1
D gene: TRBD1
CDR3 protein: CASSEGIFRTGDNQPQHF
CDR3 DNA: TGTGCCAGCAGTGAAGGAATTTTTAGGACAGGGGATAACCAGCCCCAGCATTTT

clone size: NA
J gene: TRBJ1-4
V gene: TRBV19
D gene: TRBD1
CDR3 protein: CASSMGVRDRNEKLFF
CDR3 DNA: TGTGCCAGTAGTATGGGGGTCCGGGACAGGAATGAAAAACTGTTTTTT

clone size: NA
J gene: TRBJ2-7
V gene: TRBV7-9
D gene: NA
CDR3 protein: CSSSAGNYEQYF
CDR3 DNA: TGTTCCAGCAGCGCCGGGAACTACGAGCAGTACTTC

clone size: NA
J gene: TRBJ2-1
V gene: TRBV5-6
D gene: NA
CDR3 protein: CASGRLEQFF
CDR3 DNA: TGTGCCAGCGGCCGTCTTGAGCAGTTCTTC

clone size: NA
J gene: TRBJ2-3
V gene: TRBV4-2
D gene: TRBD2
CDR3 protein: CASSQETGGGTDTQYF
CDR3 DNA: TGTGCCAGCAGCCAAGAAACGGGAGGGGGAACAGATACGCAGTATTTT

clone size: NA
J gene: TRBJ2-7
V gene: TRBV27
D gene: TRBD1
CDR3 protein: CASRRQGSGEQYF
CDR3 DNA: TGTGCCAGCAGGAGACAGGGATCGGGCGAGCAGTACTTC

clone size: NA
J gene: TRBJ2-5
V gene: TRBV7-9
D gene: TRBD2
CDR3 protein: CASSLHSGSQETQYF
CDR3 DNA: TGTGCCAGCAGCTTACATAGCGGGTCCCAAGAGACCCAGTACTTC

clone size: once
J gene: TRBJ2-5
V gene: TRBV6-5
D gene: NA
CDR3 protein: CASSSQPRGQETQYF
CDR3 DNA: TGTGCCAGCAGTTCACAGCCCAGGGGCCAAGAGACCCAGTACTTC

clone size: NA
J gene: TRBJ2-7
V gene: TRBV7-9
D gene: NA
CDR3 protein: CASSRGLTEQYF
CDR3 DNA: TGTGCCAGCAGCCGAGGACTGACCGAGCAGTACTTC

clone size: NA
J gene: TRBJ2-3
V gene: TRBV11-2
D gene: TRBD2
CDR3 protein: CASSLGPSGGTQYF
CDR3 DNA: TGTGCCAGCAGCTTAGGGCCGTCGGGGGGTACGCAGTATTTT

clone size: NA
J gene: TRBJ2-1
V gene: TRBV19
D gene: NA
CDR3 protein: CASSRTGWDNEQFF
CDR3 DNA: TGTGCCAGTAGTCGCACGGGGTGGGACAATGAGCAGTTCTTC

clone size: few
J gene: TRBJ1-5
V gene: TRBV30
D gene: NA
CDR3 protein: CAWSWGENQPQHF
CDR3 DNA: TGTGCCTGGAGTTGGGGGGAGAATCAGCCCCAGCATTTT

clone size: few
J gene: TRBJ2-7
V gene: TRBV28
D gene: TRBD1
CDR3 protein: CASSPRDRASYEQYF
CDR3 DNA: TGTGCCAGCAGTCCCCGGGACAGGGCGAGCTACGAGCAGTACTTC

clone size: NA
J gene: TRBJ2-7
V gene: TRBV23-1
D gene: TRBD1
CDR3 protein: CASSQRQGVTYEQYF
CDR3 DNA: TGCGCCAGCAGTCAACGACAGGGGGTAACCTACGAGCAGTACTTC

clone size: NA
J gene: TRBJ2-1
V gene: TRBV5-1
D gene: TRBD2
CDR3 protein: CASSSGPLAGAFNEQFF
CDR3 DNA: TGCGCCAGCAGCTCTGGACCTCTAGCGGGAGCGTTTAATGAGCAGTTCTTC

clone size: NA
J gene: TRBJ2-7
V gene: TRBV15
D gene: TRBD1
CDR3 protein: CATSRETSRGLGEQYF
CDR3 DNA: TGTGCCACCAGCAGAGAAACGTCTAGGGGGCTCGGGGAGCAGTACTTC

clone size: few
J gene: TRBJ2-7
V gene: TRBV29-1
D gene: NA
CDR3 protein: CSVEGLTYEQYF
CDR3 DNA: TGCAGCGTGGAAGGACTTACCTACGAGCAGTACTTC

clone size: NA
J gene: TRBJ1-2
V gene: TRBV19
D gene: NA
CDR3 protein: CASHLGAVGGYTF
CDR3 DNA: TGTGCCAGTCATTTGGGGGCTGTCGGGGGCTACACCTTC

clone size: NA
J gene: TRBJ2-5
V gene: TRBV5-4
D gene: TRBD1
CDR3 protein: CASSSPGQQETQYF
CDR3 DNA: TGTGCCAGCAGCTCGCCGGGACAGCAAGAGACCCAGTACTTC

clone size: NA
J gene: TRBJ1-1
V gene: TRBV5-1
D gene: NA
CDR3 protein: CASSLNGGPNTEAFF
CDR3 DNA: TGCGCCAGCAGCTTGAACGGGGGGCCCAACACTGAAGCTTTCTTT

clone size: NA
J gene: TRBJ2-7
V gene: TRBV28
D gene: TRBD1
CDR3 protein: CASSLGGRGPSYEQYF
CDR3 DNA: TGTGCCAGCAGTTTAGGAGGCAGGGGGCCCTCCTACGAGCAGTACTTC

clone size: NA
J gene: TRBJ2-7
V gene: TRBV28
D gene: TRBD1
CDR3 protein: CASGTASYEQYF
CDR3 DNA: TGTGCCAGCGGGACAGCGTCGTACGAGCAGTACTTC

clone size: NA
J gene: TRBJ2-1
V gene: TRBV6-4
D gene: NA
CDR3 protein: CASAHQATLGEQFF
CDR3 DNA: TGTGCCAGCGCCCACCAAGCCACCCTCGGGGAGCAGTTCTTC

clone size: few
J gene: TRBJ1-5
V gene: TRBV4-1
D gene: NA
CDR3 protein: CASSARDTNQPQHF
CDR3 DNA: TGCGCCAGCAGCGCCCGGGACACCAATCAGCCCCAGCATTTT

clone size: few
J gene: TRBJ2-7
V gene: TRBV5-1
D gene: NA
CDR3 protein: CASSPEAGQRYEQYF
CDR3 DNA: TGCGCCAGCAGCCCTGAAGCGGGACAACGTTACGAGCAGTACTTC

clone size: NA
J gene: TRBJ2-7
V gene: TRBV5-6
D gene: NA
CDR3 protein: CASSLVVASEQYF
CDR3 DNA: TGTGCCAGCAGCTTGGTGGTAGCATCCGAGCAGTACTTC

clone size: NA
J gene: TRBJ1-5
V gene: TRBV2
D gene: TRBD1
CDR3 protein: CASSEAGTEGNQPQHF
CDR3 DNA: TGTGCCAGCAGTGAAGCGGGGACAGAAGGCAATCAGCCCCAGCATTTT

clone size: NA
J gene: TRBJ2-2
V gene: TRBV4-2
D gene: TRBD1
CDR3 protein: CASSQLWTGDTGELFF
CDR3 DNA: TGTGCCAGCAGCCAATTATGGACAGGGGATACCGGGGAGCTGTTTTTT

clone size: NA
J gene: TRBJ1-5
V gene: TRBV28
D gene: TRBD1
CDR3 protein: CAGGGSNQPQHF
CDR3 DNA: TGTGCTGGAGGGGGCAGCAATCAGCCCCAGCATTTT

clone size: NA
J gene: TRBJ1-5
V gene: TRBV30
D gene: TRBD1
CDR3 protein: CAWSVRTGNRQPQHF
CDR3 DNA: TGTGCCTGGAGTGTACGGACAGGGAACCGTCAGCCCCAGCATTTT

clone size: NA
J gene: TRBJ1-1
V gene: TRBV7-9
D gene: NA
CDR3 protein: CASSFGQLEAFF
CDR3 DNA: TGTGCCAGCAGCTTCGGACAGCTTGAAGCTTTCTTT

clone size: once
J gene: TRBJ2-2
V gene: TRBV9
D gene: TRBD2
CDR3 protein: CASSSLAGGTVRELFF
CDR3 DNA: TGTGCCAGCAGCTCCCTAGCGGGAGGCACCGTTCGGGAGCTGTTTTTT

clone size: NA
J gene: TRBJ2-6
V gene: TRBV6-5
D gene: NA
CDR3 protein: CASSYSIQAGANVLTF
CDR3 DNA: TGTGCCAGCAGTTACTCGATTCAGGCTGGGGCCAACGTCCTGACTTTC

clone size: NA
J gene: TRBJ1-2
V gene: TRBV18
D gene: NA
CDR3 protein: CASSPASPNYGYTF
CDR3 DNA: TGTGCCAGCTCACCCGCGAGCCCTAACTATGGCTACACCTTC

clone size: few
J gene: TRBJ2-7
V gene: TRBV7-9
D gene: NA
CDR3 protein: CASSTGFHEQYF
CDR3 DNA: TGTGCCAGCAGCACAGGGTTCCACGAGCAGTACTTC